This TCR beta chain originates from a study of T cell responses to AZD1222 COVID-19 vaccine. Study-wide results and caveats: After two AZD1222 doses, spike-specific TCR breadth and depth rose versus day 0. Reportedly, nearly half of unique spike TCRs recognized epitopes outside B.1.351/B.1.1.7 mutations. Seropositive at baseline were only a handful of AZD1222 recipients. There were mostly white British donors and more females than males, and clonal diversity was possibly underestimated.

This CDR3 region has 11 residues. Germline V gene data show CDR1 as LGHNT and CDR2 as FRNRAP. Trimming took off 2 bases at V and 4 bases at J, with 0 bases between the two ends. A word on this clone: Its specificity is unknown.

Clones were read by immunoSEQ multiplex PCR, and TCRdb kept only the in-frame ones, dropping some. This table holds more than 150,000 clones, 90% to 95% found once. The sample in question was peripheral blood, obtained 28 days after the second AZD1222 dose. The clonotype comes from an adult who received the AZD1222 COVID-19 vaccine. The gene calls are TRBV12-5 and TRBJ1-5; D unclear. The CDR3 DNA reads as TGTGCTAGTGGTTTGAATCAGCCCCAGCATTTT. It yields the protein CASGLNQPQHF.